What follows are 9 T cell receptor beta chains derived from one specimen sequenced in a study of control samples from healthy donors and cancer patients (TCRdb year 2020). Library method: the immunoSEQ multiplex PCR assay. TCRdb carries this immuneACCESS record with in-frame sequences only. Its versions omit some clonotypes, under half of them owing to an unresolved V gene in the studies checked, with the rest unexplained. Here the sample has 95,000 to 150,000 clones; about 90% occur a single time. The top ten hold 2.9% of the sample. Sequenced material: blood. Receptors were obtained from a man aged 55 to 69 in good health.

The rearrangement joins TRBV27 to TRBJ1-5, with D uncertain. The V and J ends lost 6 bases and 3 bases respectively, with 9 bases between them. The germline gives CDR1 MNHEY, CDR2 SMNVEV (reference sequence). The CDR3 consists of 13 residues. CDR3 loop: CASSLGINQPQHF. The DNA for the CDR3 is TGTGCCAGCAGCCTCGGTATCAATCAGCCCCAGCATTTT.

The gene calls are TRBV6-5 and TRBJ2-2, with D perhaps matching TRBD1 (6 bases). From germline, CDR1 is MNHEY and CDR2 SVGAGI. The CDR3 contains 15 residues. V gave up 7 bases and J gave up 2 bases, with 14 bases separating them. The CDR3 reads CASNKQGINTGELFF. In DNA, the CDR3 is TGTGCCAGCAATAAACAGGGTATTAACACCGGGGAGCTGTTTTTT.

The chain employs TRBV7-9 and TRBJ2-1; tentative D call: TRBD2 (5 bases). The CDR3 consists of 14 residues. Trimming stripped 4 bases from V and 6 bases from J, with 13 bases between. The V gene's germline CDR1 is SEHNR and CDR2 FQNEAQ (reference sequence). The CDR3 region has the DNA TGTGCCAGCAGCTGGTCTCAACTAGTCAATGAGCAGTTCTTC. It encodes CASSWSQLVNEQFF.

The chain is built from TRBV5-1 and TRBJ2-1; no reliable D call. The CDR3 spans 15 residues. The V gene's germline CDR1 is SGHRS and CDR2 YFSETQ. V was trimmed by 0 bases and J by 2 bases, leaving 9 bases between them. CDR3 nucleotides: TGCGCCAGCAGCTTGGAGGGCAACCCCTACAATGAGCAGTTCTTC. Encoded protein: CASSLEGNPYNEQFF.

This rearrangement joins TRBV12-5 to TRBJ1-3, with D unclear. V shed 2 bases and J shed 0 bases, with 20 bases lying between them. The germline V gene has CDR1 LGHNT and CDR2 FRNRAP. The CDR3 is 19 amino acids. CDR3 amino acids: CASGLLKTWVSSSGNTIYF. The CDR3 nucleotides are TGTGCTAGTGGTTTGCTGAAGACCTGGGTCAGTAGCTCTGGAAACACCATATATTTT.

V and J are TRBV5-1 and TRBJ1-6, with no clear D. Germline V gene data show CDR1 as SGHRS and CDR2 as YFSETQ. The ends were cut back, 0 bases at V and 10 bases at J, with 11 bases in the middle. This CDR3 region has 14 residues. The CDR3 sequence: CASSLAGVGSPLHF. Written as DNA, the CDR3 is TGCGCCAGCAGCTTGGCCGGCGTGGGGTCACCCCTCCACTTT.

This chain links TRBV28 with TRBJ1-5; D gene unclear. The germline V gene encodes CDR1 MDHEN and CDR2 SYDVKM. V shed 6 bases and J shed 0 bases, with 12 bases lying between them. This CDR3 spans 15 amino acids. CDR3 residues: CASRPNPYSNQPQHF. The CDR3 coding sequence is TGTGCCAGCAGGCCCAATCCTTATAGCAATCAGCCCCAGCATTTT.

The chain combines TRBV6-6 with TRBJ2-5; the D is unclear. The germline V gene encodes CDR1 MNHNY and CDR2 SVGAGI (reference sequence). V was shortened by 4 bases and J by 5 bases, with 8 bases between the two germline ends. CDR3 length: 12 amino acids. The CDR3 nucleotides read TGTGCCAGCAGTTTACGGGTTGAGACCCAGTACTTC. Encoded protein: CASSLRVETQYF.

This clone was seen only once. V gene TRBV7-9 combines with J gene TRBJ1-5; the D gene is possibly TRBD1 (5 bases). CDR1 is SEHNR and CDR2 is FQNEAQ in the germline V gene (reference sequence). V dropped 1 base and J dropped 6 bases, with 13 bases sitting between them. The CDR3 runs 15 residues. The CDR3, as DNA: TGTGCCAGCAGCTTAGTGGGGGTCCCCGGTCAGCCCCAGCATTTT. Protein: CASSLVGVPGQPQHF.